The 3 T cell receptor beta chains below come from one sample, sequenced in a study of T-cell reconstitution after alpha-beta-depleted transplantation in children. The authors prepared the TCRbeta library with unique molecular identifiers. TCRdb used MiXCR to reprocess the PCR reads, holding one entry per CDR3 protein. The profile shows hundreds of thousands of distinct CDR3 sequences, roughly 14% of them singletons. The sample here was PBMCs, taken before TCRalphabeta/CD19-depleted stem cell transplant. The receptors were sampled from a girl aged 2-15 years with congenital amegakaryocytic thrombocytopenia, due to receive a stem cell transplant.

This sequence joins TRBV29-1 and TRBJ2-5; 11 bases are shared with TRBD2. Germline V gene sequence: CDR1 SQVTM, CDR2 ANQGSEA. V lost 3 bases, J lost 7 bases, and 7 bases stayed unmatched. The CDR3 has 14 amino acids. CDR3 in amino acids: CSVDASGRMGTQYF. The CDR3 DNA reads TGCAGCGTTGACGCTAGCGGGAGGATGGGGACCCAGTACTTC.

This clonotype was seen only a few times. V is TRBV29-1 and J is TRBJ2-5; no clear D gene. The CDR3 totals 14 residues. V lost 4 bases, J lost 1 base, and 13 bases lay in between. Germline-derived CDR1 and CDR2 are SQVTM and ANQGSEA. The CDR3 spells CSVGSAWGQETQYF. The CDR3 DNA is TGCAGCGTTGGCAGCGCTTGGGGCCAAGAGACCCAGTACTTC.

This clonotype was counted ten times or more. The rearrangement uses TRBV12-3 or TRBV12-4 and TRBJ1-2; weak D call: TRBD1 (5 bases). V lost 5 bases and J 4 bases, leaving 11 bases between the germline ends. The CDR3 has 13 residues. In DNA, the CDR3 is TGTGCCAGCAGTGTGGGGACGGGCTATGGCTACACCTTC. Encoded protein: CASSVGTGYGYTF.